The entry below describes one T cell receptor (beta chain). The data stem from a study of CD8+CD57+ T cells in acquired aplastic anemia. Background on the study: Each DNA sample taken from sorted CD4+ and CD8+ cells came to 2.5 to 4 ug on average. Healthy donor CD4+ cell samples had a mean of around 9.9 million reads.

Genomic DNA, the template, was used for profiling of the TCR beta VDJ and CDR3. TCRdb reprocessed the reads with MiXCR, giving one entry per CDR3 protein. Counted here are hundreds of thousands of distinct CDR3 sequences, around 72% occurring once; the ten biggest clones make up 4%. Sequencing input: sorted CD4+, CD8+, or CD8+CD57+ T cells (not recorded which) from PBMCs. The clonotype originates from a human donor in good health, serving as a control.

CDR3 coding DNA: TGTGCCATCAGTGAGCCGACAGACACCTTTGCCTACACCTTC. This sequence encodes CAISEPTDTFAYTF. The rearrangement joins TRBV10-3 to TRBJ1-2; TRBD1 might be the D (5 bases). V was cut by 2 bases and J by 10 bases, with 17 bases left in between. CDR3 length equals 14 residues. Per germline, CDR1 ENHRY and CDR2 SYGVKD.